What follows is one TCR beta chain and its context. Its antigen is not identified. The sample holds other DNA sequences that translate to the same CDR3. These data belong to a study of cytomegalovirus exposure and HLA in healthy donors. About the study: Genotyping showed less than 85% of about 370 donors falling in the Caucasian-associated ancestry cluster. Study-wide findings and caveats: With high specificity and sensitivity, the classifier reportedly diagnosed cytomegalovirus status.

This PCR relied on a set of 60 Vbeta primers and 13 Jbeta primers. The method was immunoSEQ multiplex PCR; TCRdb's version includes in-frame clones alone and lacks a portion of them. Of around 160,000 clones listed, roughly 87% are singletons. The clonotype comes from a man aged 45-65 years in good health and CMV-seropositive. The sample was PBMCs.

CDR3 amino acids: CASSPGTENYGYTF. In nucleotides, the CDR3 is TGTGCCAGCAGCCCAGGGACTGAAAACTATGGCTACACCTTC. J is TRBJ1-2 and V is TRBV9; a possible D gene is TRBD1 (5 bases). Germline lookup yields CDR1 SGDLS and CDR2 YYNGEE. The CDR3 is made up of 14 amino acids. The V gene lost 4 bases and the J gene lost 2 bases, with 12 bases spanning the gap.